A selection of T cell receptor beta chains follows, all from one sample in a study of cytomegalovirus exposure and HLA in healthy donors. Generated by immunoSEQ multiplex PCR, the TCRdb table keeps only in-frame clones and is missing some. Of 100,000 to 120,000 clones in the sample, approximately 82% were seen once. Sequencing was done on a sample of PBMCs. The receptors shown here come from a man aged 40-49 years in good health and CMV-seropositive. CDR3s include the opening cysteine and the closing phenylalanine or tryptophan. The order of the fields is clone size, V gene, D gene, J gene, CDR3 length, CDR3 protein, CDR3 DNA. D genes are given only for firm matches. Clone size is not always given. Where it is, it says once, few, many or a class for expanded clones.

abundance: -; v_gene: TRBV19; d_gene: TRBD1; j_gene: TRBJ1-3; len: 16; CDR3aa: CASSTYRGSVGNTIYF; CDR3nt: TGTGCCAGTAGTACTTACAGGGGGTCCGTGGGAAACACCATATATTTT
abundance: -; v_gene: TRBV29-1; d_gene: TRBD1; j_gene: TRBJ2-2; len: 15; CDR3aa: CSVQGGQGNTGELFF; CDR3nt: TGCAGCGTCCAAGGGGGACAGGGGAACACCGGGGAGCTGTTTTTT
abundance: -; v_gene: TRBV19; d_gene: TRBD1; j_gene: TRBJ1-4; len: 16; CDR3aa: CASSIGSGGANEKLFF; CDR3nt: TGTGCCAGTAGTATAGGTTCAGGGGGCGCCAATGAAAAACTGTTTTTT
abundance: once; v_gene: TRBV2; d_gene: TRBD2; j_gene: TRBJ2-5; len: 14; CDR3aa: CASRLTSGVETQYF; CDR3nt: TGTGCCAGCAGACTGACTAGCGGGGTGGAGACCCAGTACTTC
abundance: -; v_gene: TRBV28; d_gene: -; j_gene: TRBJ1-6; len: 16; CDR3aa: CASSSLEVPYNSPLHF; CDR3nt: TGTGCCAGCAGCTCCCTCGAGGTCCCCTATAATTCACCCCTCCACTTT
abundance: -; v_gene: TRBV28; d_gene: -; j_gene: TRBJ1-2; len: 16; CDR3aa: CASSSWTATVLYGYTF; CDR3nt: TGTGCCAGCAGTTCCTGGACAGCCACTGTCCTTTATGGCTACACCTTC
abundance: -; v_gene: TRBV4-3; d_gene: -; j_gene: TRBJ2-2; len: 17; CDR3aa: CASSQDWAGVKSGELFF; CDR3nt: TGCGCCAGCAGCCAAGATTGGGCAGGGGTGAAGTCCGGGGAGCTGTTTTTT
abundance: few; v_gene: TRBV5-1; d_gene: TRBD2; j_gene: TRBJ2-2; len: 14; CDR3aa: CASSLLADTGELFF; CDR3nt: TGCGCCAGCAGCCTCCTAGCGGATACCGGGGAGCTGTTTTTT
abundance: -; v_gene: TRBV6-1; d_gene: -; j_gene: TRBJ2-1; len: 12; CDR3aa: CASMGLFDEQFF; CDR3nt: TGTGCCAGCATGGGGCTCTTCGATGAGCAGTTCTTC
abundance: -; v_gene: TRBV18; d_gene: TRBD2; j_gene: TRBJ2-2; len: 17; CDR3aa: CASSPRTSGSNTGELFF; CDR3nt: TGTGCCAGCTCACCAAGGACTAGCGGCTCGAACACCGGGGAGCTGTTTTTT
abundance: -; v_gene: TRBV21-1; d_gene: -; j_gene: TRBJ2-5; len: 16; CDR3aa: CASSKADDRDQETQYF; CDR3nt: TGTGCCAGCAGCAAAGCGGATGACAGGGACCAAGAGACCCAGTACTTC
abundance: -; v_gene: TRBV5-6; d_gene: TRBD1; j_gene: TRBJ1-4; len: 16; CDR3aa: CASSPGGPGYNEKLFF; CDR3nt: TGTGCCAGCAGCCCAGGGGGGCCAGGGTATAATGAAAAACTGTTTTTT
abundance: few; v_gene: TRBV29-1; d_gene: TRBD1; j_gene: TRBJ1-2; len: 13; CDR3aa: CSVPGQGFYGYTF; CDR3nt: TGCAGCGTTCCGGGACAGGGGTTCTATGGCTACACCTTC
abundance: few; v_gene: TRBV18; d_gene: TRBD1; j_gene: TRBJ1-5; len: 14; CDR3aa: CASSRGQGGQPQHF; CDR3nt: TGTGCCAGCTCACGGGGACAGGGTGGTCAGCCCCAGCATTTT
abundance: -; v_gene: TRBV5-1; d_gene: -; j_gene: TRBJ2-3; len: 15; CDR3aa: CASSPQDGSTDTQYF; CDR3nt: TGCGCCAGCAGCCCACAGGACGGATCCACAGATACGCAGTATTTT
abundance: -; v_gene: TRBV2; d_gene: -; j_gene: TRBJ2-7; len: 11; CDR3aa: CATYRGYEQYF; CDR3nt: TGTGCCACCTACCGGGGTTACGAGCAGTACTTC
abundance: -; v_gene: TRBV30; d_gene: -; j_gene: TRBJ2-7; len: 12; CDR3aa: CAWSSTGWEQYF; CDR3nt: TGTGCCTGGAGTAGTACAGGGTGGGAGCAGTACTTC
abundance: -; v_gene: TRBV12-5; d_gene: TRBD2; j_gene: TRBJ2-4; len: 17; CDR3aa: CASGPGTSGGAKNSQYF; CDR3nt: TGTGCTAGTGGCCCCGGGACTAGCGGGGGGGCCAAAAACAGTCAGTACTTC
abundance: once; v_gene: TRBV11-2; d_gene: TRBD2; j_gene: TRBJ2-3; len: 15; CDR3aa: CASSLRASGVDTQYF; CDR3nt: TGTGCCAGCAGCTTACGTGCTAGCGGAGTAGATACGCAGTATTTT
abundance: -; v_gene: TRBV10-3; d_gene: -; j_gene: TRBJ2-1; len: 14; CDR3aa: CAISTGESYNEQFF; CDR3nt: TGTGCCATCAGTACGGGGGAATCCTACAATGAGCAGTTCTTC
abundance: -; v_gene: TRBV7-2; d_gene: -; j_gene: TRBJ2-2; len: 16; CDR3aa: CASSFLGHKNTGELFF; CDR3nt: TGTGCCAGCAGCTTTCTGGGACATAAGAACACCGGGGAGCTGTTTTTT
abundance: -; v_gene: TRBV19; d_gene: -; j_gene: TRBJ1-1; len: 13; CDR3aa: CASSIGSGLEAFF; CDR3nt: TGTGCCAGTAGTATCGGATCAGGGTTGGAAGCTTTCTTT
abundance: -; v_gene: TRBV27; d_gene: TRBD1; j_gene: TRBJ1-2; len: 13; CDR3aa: CASSLGTVYGYTF; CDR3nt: TGTGCCAGCAGTCTCGGGACAGTCTATGGCTACACCTTC
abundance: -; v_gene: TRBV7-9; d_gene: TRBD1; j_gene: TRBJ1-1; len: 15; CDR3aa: CASSRSQGANTEAFF; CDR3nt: TGTGCCAGCAGCAGATCACAGGGGGCTAACACTGAAGCTTTCTTT
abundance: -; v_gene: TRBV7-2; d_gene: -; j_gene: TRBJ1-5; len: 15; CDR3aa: CASNLAGYSNQPQHF; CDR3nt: TGTGCCAGCAACCTTGCGGGGTATAGCAATCAGCCCCAGCATTTT
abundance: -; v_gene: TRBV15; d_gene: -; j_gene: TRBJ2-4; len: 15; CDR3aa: CATSTRDIAKNSQYF; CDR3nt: TGTGCCACCAGCACACGGGATATAGCCAAAAACAGTCAGTACTTC
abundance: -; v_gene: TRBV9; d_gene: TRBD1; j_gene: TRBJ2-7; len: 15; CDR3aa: CASSATGQVTYEQYF; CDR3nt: TGTGCCAGCAGCGCCACGGGACAGGTAACCTACGAGCAGTACTTC
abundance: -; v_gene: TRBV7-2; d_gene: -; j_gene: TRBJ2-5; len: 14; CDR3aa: CASSPQGSTETQYF; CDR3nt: TGTGCCAGCAGCCCCCAGGGAAGTACGGAGACCCAGTACTTC
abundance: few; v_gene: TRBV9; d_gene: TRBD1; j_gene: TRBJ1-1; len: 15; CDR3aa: CASSVGQGMNTEAFF; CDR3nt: TGTGCCAGCAGCGTAGGACAGGGAATGAACACTGAAGCTTTCTTT
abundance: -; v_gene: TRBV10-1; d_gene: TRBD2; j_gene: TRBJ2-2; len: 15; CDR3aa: CASEGGLAGTGELFF; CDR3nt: TGCGCCAGCGAAGGGGGACTAGCGGGAACCGGGGAGCTGTTTTTT
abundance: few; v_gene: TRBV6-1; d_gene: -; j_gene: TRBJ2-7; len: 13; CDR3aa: CASSEYSSYEQYF; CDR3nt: TGTGCCAGCAGTGAGTACAGCTCCTACGAGCAGTACTTC
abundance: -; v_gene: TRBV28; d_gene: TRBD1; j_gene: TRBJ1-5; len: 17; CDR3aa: CASSSVTGGIGNQPQHF; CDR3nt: TGTGCCAGCAGTTCAGTGACAGGGGGGATCGGCAATCAGCCCCAGCATTTT
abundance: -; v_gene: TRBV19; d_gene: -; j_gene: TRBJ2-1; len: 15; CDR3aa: CASSIKAGAYNEQFF; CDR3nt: TGTGCCAGTAGTATAAAGGCGGGGGCTTACAATGAGCAGTTCTTC
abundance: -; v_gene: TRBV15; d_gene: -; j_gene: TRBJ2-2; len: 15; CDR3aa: CATSRGAANTGELFF; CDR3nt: TGTGCCACCAGCAGAGGCGCGGCGAACACCGGGGAGCTGTTTTTT
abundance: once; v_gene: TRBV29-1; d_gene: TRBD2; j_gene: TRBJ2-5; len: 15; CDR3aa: CSVEGRLAWKVTQYF; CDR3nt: TGCAGCGTTGAAGGTCGACTAGCGTGGAAGGTCACCCAGTACTTC
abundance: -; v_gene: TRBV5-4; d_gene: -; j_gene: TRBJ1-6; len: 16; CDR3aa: CASSLGGSSYNSPLHF; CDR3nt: TGTGCCAGCAGCTTGGGGGGCAGCTCCTATAATTCACCCCTCCACTTT
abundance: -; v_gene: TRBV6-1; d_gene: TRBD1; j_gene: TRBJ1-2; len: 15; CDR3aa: CASSPRTGTNYGYTF; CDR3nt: TGTGCCAGCAGTCCTCGGACAGGGACTAACTATGGCTACACCTTC
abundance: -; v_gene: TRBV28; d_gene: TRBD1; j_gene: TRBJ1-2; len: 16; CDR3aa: CASTISGTGRRYGYTF; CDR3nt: TGTGCCAGCACAATTTCCGGGACAGGGCGTCGGTATGGCTACACCTTC
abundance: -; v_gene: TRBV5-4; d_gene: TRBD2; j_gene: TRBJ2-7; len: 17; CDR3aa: CASSPDSGSSYRYEQYF; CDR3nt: TGTGCCAGCAGCCCAGATAGCGGGAGTAGTTATAGGTACGAGCAGTACTTC
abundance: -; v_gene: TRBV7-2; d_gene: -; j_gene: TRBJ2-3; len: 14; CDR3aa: CASSLFRESDTQYF; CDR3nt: TGTGCCAGCAGCTTATTCCGGGAGTCAGATACGCAGTATTTT
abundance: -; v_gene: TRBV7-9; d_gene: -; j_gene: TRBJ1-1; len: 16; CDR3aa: CSSSLSQGSLGTEAFF; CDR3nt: TGTTCCAGCAGCTTATCCCAGGGTAGTCTGGGAACTGAAGCTTTCTTT
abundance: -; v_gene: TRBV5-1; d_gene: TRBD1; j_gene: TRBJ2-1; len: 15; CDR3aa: CASSATDRAHNEQFF; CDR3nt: TGCGCCAGCAGCGCAACGGACAGGGCCCACAATGAGCAGTTCTTC
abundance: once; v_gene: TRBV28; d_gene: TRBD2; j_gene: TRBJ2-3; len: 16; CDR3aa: CASSSGEGERTDTQYF; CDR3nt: TGTGCCAGCAGCTCGGGGGAGGGAGAGAGAACAGATACGCAGTATTTT
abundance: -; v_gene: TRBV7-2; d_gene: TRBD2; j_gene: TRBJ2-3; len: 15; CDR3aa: CASTSAGTTTDTQYF; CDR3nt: TGTGCCAGCACCTCCGCCGGGACTACCACAGATACGCAGTATTTT
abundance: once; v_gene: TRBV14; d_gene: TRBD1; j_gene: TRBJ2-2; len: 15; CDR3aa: CASSQQTGITGELFF; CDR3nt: TGTGCCAGCAGCCAACAGACAGGGATTACCGGGGAGCTGTTTTTT
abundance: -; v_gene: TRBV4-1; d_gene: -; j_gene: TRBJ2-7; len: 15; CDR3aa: CASSQVVTLPYEQYF; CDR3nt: TGCGCCAGCAGCCAAGTTGTCACCCTACCCTACGAGCAGTACTTC
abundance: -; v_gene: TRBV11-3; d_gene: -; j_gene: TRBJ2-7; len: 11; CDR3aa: CASSRDVGQYF; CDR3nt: TGTGCCAGCAGCCGAGATGTCGGGCAGTACTTC
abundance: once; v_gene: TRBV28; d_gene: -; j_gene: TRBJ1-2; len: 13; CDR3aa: CASHTLANYGYTF; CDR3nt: TGTGCCAGTCATACGTTAGCTAACTATGGCTACACCTTC
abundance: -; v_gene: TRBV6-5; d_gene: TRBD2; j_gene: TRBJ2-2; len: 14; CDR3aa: CASGGEGGTGELFF; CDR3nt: TGTGCCAGCGGGGGGGAGGGCGGGACCGGGGAGCTGTTTTTT